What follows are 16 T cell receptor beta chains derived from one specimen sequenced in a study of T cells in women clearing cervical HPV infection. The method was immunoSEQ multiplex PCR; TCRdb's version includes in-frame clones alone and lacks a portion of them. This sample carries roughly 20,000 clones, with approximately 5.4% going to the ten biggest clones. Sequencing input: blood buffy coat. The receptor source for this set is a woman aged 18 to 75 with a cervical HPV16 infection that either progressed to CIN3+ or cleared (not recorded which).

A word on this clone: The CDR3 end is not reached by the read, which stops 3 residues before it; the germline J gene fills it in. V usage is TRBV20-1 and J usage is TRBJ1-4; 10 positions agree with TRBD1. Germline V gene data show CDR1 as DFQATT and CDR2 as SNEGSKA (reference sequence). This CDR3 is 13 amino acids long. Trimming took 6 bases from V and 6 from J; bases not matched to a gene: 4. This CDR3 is CSASGTGDEKLFF. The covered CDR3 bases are TGCAGTGCCTCCGGGACAGGGGATGAAAAA.

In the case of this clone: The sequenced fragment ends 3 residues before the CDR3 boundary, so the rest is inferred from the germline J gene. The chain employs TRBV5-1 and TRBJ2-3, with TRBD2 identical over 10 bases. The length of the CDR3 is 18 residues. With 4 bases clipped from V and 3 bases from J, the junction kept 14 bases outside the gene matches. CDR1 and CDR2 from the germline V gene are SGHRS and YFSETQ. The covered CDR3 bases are TGCGCCAGCAGCCGCGGGACTAGCGCCGTACGTGGGACAGATACG. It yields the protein CASSRGTSAVRGTDT. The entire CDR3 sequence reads CASSRGTSAVRGTDTQYF.

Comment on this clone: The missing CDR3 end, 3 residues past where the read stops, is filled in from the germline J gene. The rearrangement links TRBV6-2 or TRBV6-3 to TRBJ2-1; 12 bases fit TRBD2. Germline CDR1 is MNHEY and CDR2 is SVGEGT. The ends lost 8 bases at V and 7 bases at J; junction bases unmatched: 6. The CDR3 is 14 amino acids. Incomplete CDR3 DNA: TGTGCCAGCTCGACTAGCGGGGGTAGAAATGAG. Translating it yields CASSTSGGRNE. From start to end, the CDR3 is CASSTSGGRNEQFF.

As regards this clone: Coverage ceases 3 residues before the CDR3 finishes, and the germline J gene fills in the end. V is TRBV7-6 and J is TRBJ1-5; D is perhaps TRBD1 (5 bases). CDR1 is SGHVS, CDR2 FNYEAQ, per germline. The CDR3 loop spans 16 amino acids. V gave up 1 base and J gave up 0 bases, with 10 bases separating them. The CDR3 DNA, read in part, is TGTGCCAGCAGCTTAGTCAGGGATAGTAGCAATCAGCCC. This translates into CASSLVRDSSNQP. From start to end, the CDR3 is CASSLVRDSSNQPQHF. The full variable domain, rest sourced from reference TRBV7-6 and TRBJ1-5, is GAGVSQSPRYKVTKRGQDVALRCDPISGHVSLYWYRQALGQGPEFLTYFNYEAQQDKSGLPNDRFSAERPEGSISTLTIQRTEQRDSAMYRCASSLVRDSSNQPQHFGDGTRLSIL.

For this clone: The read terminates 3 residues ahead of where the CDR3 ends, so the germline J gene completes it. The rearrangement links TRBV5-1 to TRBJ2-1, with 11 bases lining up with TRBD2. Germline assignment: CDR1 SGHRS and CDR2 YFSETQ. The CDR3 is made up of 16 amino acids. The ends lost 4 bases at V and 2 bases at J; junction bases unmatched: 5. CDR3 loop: CASSLLAGDTYNEQFF. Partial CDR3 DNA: TGCGCCAGCAGCCTACTAGCGGGAGATACCTACAATGAG.

This CDR3 reads CSASRQRSTYEQYF. Partial CDR3 DNA: TGCAGTGCTAGTAGGCAGCGTTCCACCTACGAG. V is TRBV20-1 and J is TRBJ2-7, with no clear D. Read sequence stops 3 residues before the CDR3 end, and the germline J gene provides the missing end. Germline CDR1 reads DFQATT; CDR2 reads SNEGSKA (reference sequence). There are 14 residues in the CDR3. Trimming cost V 3 bases and J 2 bases, with 14 bases left between them.

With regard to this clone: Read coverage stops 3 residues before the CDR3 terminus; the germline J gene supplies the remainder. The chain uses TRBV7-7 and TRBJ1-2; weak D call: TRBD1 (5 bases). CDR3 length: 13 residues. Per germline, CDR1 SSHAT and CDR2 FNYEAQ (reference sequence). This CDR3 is CASSREVGDTYTF. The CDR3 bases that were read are TGTGCCAGCAGCCGCGAAGTAGGGGATACC.

CDR3 residues: CASSQEWAGVTGYTF. Incomplete CDR3 DNA: TGTGCCAGCAGCCAAGAATGGGCAGGGGTTACCGGC. The V call is TRBV14, the J call TRBJ1-2; TRBD1 might be the D (6 bases). The sequence runs out 3 residues before the end of the CDR3; the remainder is reconstructed from the germline J gene. The length of the CDR3 is 15 residues. In germline, CDR1 is SGHDN, CDR2 FVKESK.

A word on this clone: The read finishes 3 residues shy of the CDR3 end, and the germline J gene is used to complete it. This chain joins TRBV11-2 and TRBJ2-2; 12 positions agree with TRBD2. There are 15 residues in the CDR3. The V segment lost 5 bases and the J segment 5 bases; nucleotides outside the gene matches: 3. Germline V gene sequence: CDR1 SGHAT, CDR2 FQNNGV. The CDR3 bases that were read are TGTGCCAGCAGCACACTAGCGGGAGGAACCGGGGAG. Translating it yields CASSTLAGGTGE. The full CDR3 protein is CASSTLAGGTGELFF.

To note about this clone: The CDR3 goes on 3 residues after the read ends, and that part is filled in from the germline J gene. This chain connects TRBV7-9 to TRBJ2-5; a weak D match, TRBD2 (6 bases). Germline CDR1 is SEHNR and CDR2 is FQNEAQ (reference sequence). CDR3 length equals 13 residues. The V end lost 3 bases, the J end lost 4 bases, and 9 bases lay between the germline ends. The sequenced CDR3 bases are TGTGCCAGCAGCTTCCGGAGGGGAGAGACC. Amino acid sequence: CASSFRRGET. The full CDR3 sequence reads CASSFRRGETQYF.

The CDR3 is CARRATNSPLHF. The CDR3 DNA, read in part, is TGTGCCAGGCGGGCCACTAATTCACCC. This chain connects TRBV2 to TRBJ1-6; no definite D call. The read gets to within 3 residues of the CDR3 end, and the germline J gene fills in the rest. Germline V gene sequence: CDR1 SNHLY, CDR2 FYNNEI. CDR3 length equals 12 residues. With 9 bases removed from V and 6 bases from J, the gap between germline ends came to 9 bases.

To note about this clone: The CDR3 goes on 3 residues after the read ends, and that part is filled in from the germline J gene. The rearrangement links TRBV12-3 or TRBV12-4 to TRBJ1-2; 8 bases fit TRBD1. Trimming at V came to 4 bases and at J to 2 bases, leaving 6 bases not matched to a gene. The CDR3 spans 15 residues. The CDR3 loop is CASSSWTGINYGYTF. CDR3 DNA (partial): TGTGCCAGCAGTTCCTGGACAGGGATAAACTATGGC.

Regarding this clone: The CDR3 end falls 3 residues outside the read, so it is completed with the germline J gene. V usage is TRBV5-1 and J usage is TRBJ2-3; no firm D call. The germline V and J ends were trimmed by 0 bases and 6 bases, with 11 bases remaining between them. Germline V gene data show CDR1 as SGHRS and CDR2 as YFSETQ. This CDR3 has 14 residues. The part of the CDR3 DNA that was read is TGCGCCAGCAGCTTGGAGGGCTTTAGGGATACG. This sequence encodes CASSLEGFRDT. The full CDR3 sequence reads CASSLEGFRDTQYF.

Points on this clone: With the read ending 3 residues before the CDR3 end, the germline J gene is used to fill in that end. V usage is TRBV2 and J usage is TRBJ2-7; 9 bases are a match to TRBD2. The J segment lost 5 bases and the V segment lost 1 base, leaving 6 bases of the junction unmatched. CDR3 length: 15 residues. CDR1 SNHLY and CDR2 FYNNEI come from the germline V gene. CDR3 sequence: CASSEEVASGDEQYF. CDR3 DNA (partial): TGTGCCAGCAGTGAAGAGGTGGCTAGCGGGGACGAG.

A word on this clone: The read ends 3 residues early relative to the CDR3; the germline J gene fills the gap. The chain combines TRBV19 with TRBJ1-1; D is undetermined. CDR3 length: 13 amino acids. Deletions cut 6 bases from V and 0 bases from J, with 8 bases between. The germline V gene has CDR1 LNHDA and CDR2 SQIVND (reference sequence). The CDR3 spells CASSLSMNTEAFF. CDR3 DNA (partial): TGTGCCAGTAGCCTCAGTATGAACACTGAA.

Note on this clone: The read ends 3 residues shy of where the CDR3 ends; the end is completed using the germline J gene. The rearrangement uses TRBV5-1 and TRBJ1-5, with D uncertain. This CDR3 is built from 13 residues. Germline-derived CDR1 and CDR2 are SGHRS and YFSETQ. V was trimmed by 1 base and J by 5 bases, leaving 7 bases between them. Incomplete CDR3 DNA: TGCGCCAGCAGCTTGCAGAGCGATCAGCCC. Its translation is CASSLQSDQP. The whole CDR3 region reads CASSLQSDQPQHF.